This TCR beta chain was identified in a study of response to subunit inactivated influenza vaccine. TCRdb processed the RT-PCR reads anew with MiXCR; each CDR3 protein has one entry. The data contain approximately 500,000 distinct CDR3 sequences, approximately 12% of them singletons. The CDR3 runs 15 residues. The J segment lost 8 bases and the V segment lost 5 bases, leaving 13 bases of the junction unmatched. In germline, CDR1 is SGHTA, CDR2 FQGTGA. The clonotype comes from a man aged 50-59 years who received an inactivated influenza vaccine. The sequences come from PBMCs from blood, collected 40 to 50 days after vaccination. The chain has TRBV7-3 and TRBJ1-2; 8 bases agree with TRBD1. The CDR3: CASSPDGTGSSGYTF. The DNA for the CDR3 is TGTGCCAGCAGCCCAGACGGGACAGGATCGAGCGGCTACACCTTC.